A single sample is the source of the 17 T cell receptor beta chains below, sequenced in a study of shared clonotypes between healthy human individuals. The assay was immunoSEQ multiplex PCR, and TCRdb's table has in-frame clones only and misses some. The sample includes approximately 460,000 clones, over 60% of them seen just once. Sample: PBMCs. These receptors all come from a middle-aged woman in good health. Some clones in this sample may be carry-over from other donors' samples.

This chain uses TRBV9 with TRBJ2-2; D is possibly TRBD2 (5 bases). The germline gives CDR1 SGDLS, CDR2 YYNGEE. This CDR3 spans 15 amino acids. V dropped 1 base and J dropped 3 bases, with 10 bases sitting between them. CDR3 nucleotides: TGTGCCAGCAGCGTACGGGGAGACCACACCGGGGAGCTGTTTTTT. Encoded protein: CASSVRGDHTGELFF.

The chain is built from TRBV7-3 and TRBJ2-3, with D unresolved. The CDR3 runs to 13 residues. Deletions cut 2 bases from V and 6 bases from J, with 9 bases between. CDR1 and CDR2 from the germline V gene are SGHTA and FQGTGA. The CDR3 coding sequence is TGTGCCAGCAGCTTAGGTAGGCCGGATACGCAGTATTTT. Translated: CASSLGRPDTQYF.

This rearrangement joins TRBV15 to TRBJ1-2, with 7 bases identical to TRBD1. The germline V gene encodes CDR1 LNHNV and CDR2 YYDKDF (reference sequence). J gave up 5 bases and V 0 bases, and 9 bases lay outside the gene matches. The CDR3 length is 16 residues. DNA of the CDR3: TGTGCCACCAGCAGAGAAGGAGGGGGCGCATGGTATGGCTACACCTTC. Its translation is CATSREGGGAWYGYTF.

The chain uses TRBV4-3 and TRBJ2-5, with D possibly being TRBD2 (6 bases). The V end lost 1 base, the J end lost 4 bases, and 13 bases lay between the germline ends. CDR1 is LGHNA, CDR2 YSLEER, per germline. This CDR3 contains 15 residues. The DNA of the CDR3 is TGCGCCAGCAGCCAAGGGGACTCCCGGGTAGAGACCCAGTACTTC. It yields the protein CASSQGDSRVETQYF.

The sample holds many counts of this clone. In the same sample, other DNA sequences code for this CDR3. V is TRBV2 and J is TRBJ1-1; TRBD1 matches at 10 bases. Germline loops: CDR1 SNHLY, CDR2 FYNNEI. This CDR3 is 15 amino acids long. J lost 6 bases, V lost 2 bases, and 6 bases had no gene match. The CDR3 protein is CASSEWDRGSPEAFF. The CDR3 bases are TGTGCCAGCAGTGAATGGGACAGGGGCTCTCCTGAAGCTTTCTTT.

The V and J genes are TRBV15 and TRBJ2-3; TRBD1 is a possible D gene (6 bases). Per germline, CDR1 LNHNV and CDR2 YYDKDF (reference sequence). The CDR3 sequence is 16 residues long. V was pared by 5 bases and J by 0 bases, with 15 bases between. The CDR3: CATSPLGRGSTDTQYF. CDR3 in DNA: TGTGCCACCAGCCCCCTGGGCAGGGGAAGCACAGATACGCAGTATTTT.

Concerning this clone itself: The same CDR3 can be traced to other DNA sequences in this sample. The rearrangement joins TRBV18 to TRBJ2-5; D gene unclear. The CDR3 loop spans 11 amino acids. CDR1 KGHSH and CDR2 LQKENI come from the germline V gene. V gave up 5 bases and J gave up 2 bases, with 3 bases separating them. The CDR3 region is CASSVQETQYF. CDR3 coding DNA: TGTGCCAGCTCAGTACAAGAGACCCAGTACTTC.

The genes are TRBV27 and TRBJ2-7; D is ambiguous. The germline CDR1 and CDR2 sequences are MNHEY and SMNVEV (reference sequence). V lost 6 bases and J 4 bases, leaving 10 bases between the germline ends. The CDR3 is made up of 12 amino acids. The CDR3 protein is CASSPWGYEQYF. CDR3 in DNA: TGTGCCAGCAGCCCTTGGGGTTACGAGCAGTACTTC.

The chain couples TRBV28 to TRBJ1-1, with a weak D call TRBD1 (5 bases). Germline CDR1 reads MDHEN; CDR2 reads SYDVKM. There are 15 residues in the CDR3. V dropped 2 bases and J dropped 0 bases, with 10 bases sitting between them. As DNA, the CDR3 is TGTGCCAGCAGTTTAAGACAGCTAATGAACACTGAAGCTTTCTTT. It specifies CASSLRQLMNTEAFF.

In the case of this clone: This likely reflects a read error, since a far larger clone is one base away. The gene calls are TRBV7-8 and TRBJ2-7, with no clear D. V was pared by 5 bases and J by 3 bases, with 14 bases between. This CDR3 contains 14 residues. Per germline, CDR1 SGHVS and CDR2 FQNEAQ. Written as DNA, the CDR3 is TGTGCCAGCAGCCTTTCGGGCCTAAGCTACGAGCAGTACTTC. It encodes CASSLSGLSYEQYF. Filled out from reference TRBV7-8 and TRBJ2-7, the complete variable domain reads GAGVSQSPRYKVAKRGQDVALRCDPISGHVSLFWYQQALGQGPEFLTYFQNEAQLDKSGLPSDRFFAERPEGSVSTLKIQRTQQEDSAVYLCASSLSGLSYEQYFGPGTRLTVT.

Comment on this clone: A clone one base away is much larger, so this may be a read error. The rearrangement links TRBV28 to TRBJ1-5, with 9 bases fitting TRBD1. Germline trimming cut 6 bases from V and 1 base from J; bases unmatched to any gene: 4. This CDR3 has 15 amino acids. Germline assignment: CDR1 MDHEN and CDR2 SYDVKM. CDR3 residues: CASRGDRVSNQPQHF. The CDR3, as DNA: TGTGCCAGCAGGGGGGACAGGGTAAGCAATCAGCCCCAGCATTTT.

J is TRBJ1-1 and V is TRBV4-3; D perhaps matches TRBD1 (5 bases). Per the germline V gene, CDR1 is LGHNA and CDR2 is YSLEER. The CDR3 contains 14 residues. Trimming left V 2 bases short and J 6 bases short, with 13 bases between. In DNA form, the CDR3 reads TGCGCCAGCAGCCAATGGGCAGGGAAGGCTGAAGCTTTCTTT. Its translation is CASSQWAGKAEAFF.

The rearrangement links TRBV5-8 to TRBJ1-5; D call uncertain. CDR1 and CDR2 from the germline V gene are SGHTS and YDEGEE. V gave up 4 bases and J gave up 3 bases, with 11 bases separating them. This CDR3 is built from 14 residues. CDR3 DNA sequence: TGTGCCAGCAGCCGTTCACAGATCAATCAGCCCCAGCATTTT. Its translation is CASSRSQINQPQHF.

This chain uses TRBV18 with TRBJ1-1; 11 positions match TRBD1. CDR1 and CDR2 from the germline V gene are KGHSH and LQKENI. The CDR3 has 14 amino acids. The trim removed 4 bases at V and 11 bases at J, leaving 9 bases unmatched. This CDR3 is CASSLADRGQGAFF. The CDR3 DNA sequence: TGTGCCAGCTCACTCGCGGACAGGGGGCAGGGGGCTTTCTTT.

The CDR3 DNA reads TGTGCCAGCAGCGAAGGAGGGAAGGACGAGCAGTACTTC. It yields the protein CASSEGGKDEQYF. The genes are TRBV9 and TRBJ2-7; TRBD2 is a possible D gene (6 bases). The ends were cut back, 3 bases at V and 5 bases at J, with 12 bases in the middle. Germline CDR1 SGDLS, CDR2 YYNGEE. The CDR3 spans 13 residues.

This chain links TRBV7-9 with TRBJ2-5; the D is unclear. The CDR3 has 16 amino acids. The V end lost 1 base, the J end lost 2 bases, and 14 bases lay between the germline ends. The germline CDR1 and CDR2 sequences are SEHNR and FQNEAQ (reference sequence). CDR3: CASSLGRSTVQETQYF. The DNA of the CDR3 is TGTGCCAGCAGCTTAGGTCGCTCGACGGTTCAAGAGACCCAGTACTTC.

This clone appeared once. The CDR3 protein is CASSAAGNTFATNEKLFF. The CDR3 DNA reads TGTGCCAGCAGTGCCGCGGGAAACACTTTTGCAACTAATGAAAAACTGTTTTTT. The rearrangement links TRBV28 to TRBJ1-4, with D unresolved. Trimming shortened V by 5 bases and J by 0 bases, and 19 bases separated the two germline ends. From germline, CDR1 is MDHEN and CDR2 SYDVKM. The CDR3 loop spans 18 amino acids.